The 15 T cell receptor beta chains presented below share a single source sample, sequenced in a study of regulatory T cells in long-lasting Graves disease (dated by TCRdb to about 2021). Read against the paper, the sample's time point label means: newly diagnosed GD, antithyroid drugs for less than 3 months. RNA was extracted from PBMCs in TRIzol for both TCR sequencing and RNA sequencing. The library was built by means of multiplex PCR. The instrument given in TCRdb is Illumina HiSeq 4000. CDR3 regions were amplified by Arm-PCR with iRepertoire HTBI primers to construct TCR beta libraries. TCRdb cleaned the public reads at Q25 with fastp, built clones with MiXCR and kept in-frame beta chains. Rows are unified per CDR3 protein, each entry keeping the most common DNA and genes. The sample contains 500,000 or so distinct CDR3 sequences, 14% of them found a single time. Jointly, the top ten make up roughly 18% of the sample.

The data were also submitted as part of a second study, on T cells in Graves' hyperthyroidism and ophthalmopathy.

The specimen was peripheral blood mononuclear cells (PBMCs), collected at new diagnosis, from a patient treated with antithyroid drugs. All receptors come from a woman aged 45-65 years with Graves disease. Donor details come from another sample of the same person, matched by shared clones.

This clonotype appeared many times. The chain carries TRBV5-6 and TRBJ2-7; D not resolved. The CDR3 has 13 residues. Germline V gene data show CDR1 as SGHDT and CDR2 as YYEEEE. V was shortened by 5 bases and J by 0 bases, with 9 bases between the two germline ends. Here the CDR3 reads CASRGYNSYEQYF. CDR3 DNA sequence: TGTGCCAGCAGAGGATACAACTCCTACGAGCAGTACTTC.

This clonotype showed up many times. This chain connects TRBV6-5 to TRBJ2-7, with unresolved D. CDR1 MNHEY and CDR2 SVGAGI come from the germline V gene. V was pared by 0 bases and J by 2 bases, with 8 bases between. CDR3 length: 14 residues. The CDR3 sequence: CASSYSGQTYEQYF. The CDR3 bases are TGTGCCAGCAGTTACTCAGGCCAAACCTACGAGCAGTACTTC.

This clonotype has only a few counts. The rearrangement joins TRBV14 to TRBJ2-7; 7 nucleotides agree with TRBD2. The V gene end was trimmed by 3 bases and the J gene end by 4 bases; junction bases not matched to a gene: 3. Germline V gene lookup returns CDR1 SGHDN and CDR2 FVKESK. The CDR3 loop spans 13 amino acids. CDR3 sequence reads: CASSQLGGYEQYF. The CDR3 bases are TGTGCCAGCAGCCAGCTGGGGGGGTACGAGCAGTACTTC.

Ten or more counts support this clonotype. The chain couples TRBV5-1 to TRBJ2-3; 8 bases line up with TRBD2. With 2 bases clipped from V and 2 bases from J, the junction kept 4 bases outside the gene matches. The germline V gene encodes CDR1 SGHRS and CDR2 YFSETQ. The CDR3 extends over 15 amino acids. DNA of the CDR3: TGCGCCAGCAGCTTTGGCGGGAGGCTCACAGATACGCAGTATTTT. Its protein is CASSFGGRLTDTQYF.

This clonotype was found many times. V usage is TRBV11-3 and J usage is TRBJ2-1, with 9 bases fitting TRBD1. Losses at the gene ends were 4 bases for V and 7 bases for J; bases not matched to a gene: 8. CDR1 and CDR2 (germline): SGHNT, YENEEA. This CDR3 comprises 15 residues. The CDR3 sequence is CASSSTGGPFNEQFF. CDR3 in DNA: TGTGCCAGCAGCTCGACAGGGGGACCTTTTAATGAGCAGTTCTTC.

The CDR3 DNA is TGTGCCAGCAGCTTAGGGGTCCTGGACACCGGGGAGCTGTTTTTT. Translated, it gives CASSLGVLDTGELFF. The chain links TRBV11-2 to TRBJ2-2; unclear D gene. This CDR3 has 15 residues. Germline-derived CDR1 and CDR2 are SGHAT and FQNNGV. Trimming removed 1 base from V and 3 bases from J, with 9 bases in between.

Concerning this clonotype itself: The junction shows a germline mismatch at one end, possibly a read error. This sequence joins TRBV5-1 and TRBJ2-1; TRBD2 matches at 12 bases. This CDR3 is 16 amino acids long. CDR1 is SGHRS and CDR2 is YFSETQ in the germline V gene. The CDR3 sequence: CASSSTSGRLEVEEFF. CDR3 coding DNA: TGCGCCAGCAGCTCAACTAGCGGGAGGCTTGAGGTTGAGGAGTTCTTC.

This clonotype was seen many times. An end of the junction differs from the germline gene, which may be a read error. J is TRBJ2-1 and V is TRBV7-9; 13 nucleotides align to TRBD2. Germline V gene sequence: CDR1 SEHNR, CDR2 FQNEAQ (reference sequence). The CDR3 is 13 amino acids. In nucleotides, the CDR3 is TGTGCCAGCAGCTTCGGACTAGCGGGAGTGCAGGGGTGG. The encoded protein is CASSFGLAGVQGW. Full variable domain (outside the CDR3, taken from reference TRBV7-9 and TRBJ2-1): DTGVSQNPRHKITKRGQNVTFRCDPISEHNRLYWYRQTLGQGPEFLTYFQNEAQLEKSRLLSDRFSAERPKGSFSTLEIQRTEQGDSAMYLCASSFGLAGVQGWGPGTRLTVL.

This clonotype occurred many times. This chain joins TRBV6-1 and TRBJ2-7; the match to TRBD2 covers 9 bases. This CDR3 is 16 amino acids long. CDR1 is MNHNS, CDR2 SASEGT, per germline. The ends lost 5 bases at V and 4 bases at J; junction bases unmatched: 12. The CDR3 DNA reads as TGTGCCAGCAGTCACCAGACTAGCGGAAGGGTTTACGAGCAGTACTTC. Protein sequence: CASSHQTSGRVYEQYF.

This rearrangement joins TRBV20-1 to TRBJ1-1; a possible D gene is TRBD1 (5 bases). Germline loops: CDR1 DFQATT, CDR2 SNEGSKA (reference sequence). V was pared by 1 base and J by 1 base, with 10 bases between. This CDR3 spans 14 amino acids. CDR3: CSARAGHQNTEAFF. The CDR3 bases are TGCAGTGCTAGAGCCGGACACCAGAACACTGAAGCTTTCTTT.

This clonotype was recorded at least ten times. J is TRBJ1-5 and V is TRBV20-1; D unclear. CDR3 size: 13 residues. From germline, CDR1 is DFQATT and CDR2 SNEGSKA (reference sequence). With 0 bases removed from V and 3 bases from J, the gap between germline ends came to 6 bases. CDR3: CSARERNNQPQHF. CDR3 nucleotide sequence: TGCAGTGCTAGAGAGCGGAACAATCAGCCCCAGCATTTT.

This clonotype was counted at least ten times. V gene TRBV2 combines with J gene TRBJ1-6; D gene ambiguous. Trimming took off 3 bases at V and 11 bases at J, with 17 bases between the two ends. The CDR3 extends over 15 amino acids. Germline CDR1 and CDR2: SNHLY and FYNNEI. CDR3 nucleotide sequence: TGTGCCAGCAGTGATTCCCCGGGAAGGACTGCACCCCTCCACTTT. Translation gives CASSDSPGRTAPLHF. The full variable domain, its missing parts supplied by reference TRBV2 and TRBJ1-6, is EPEVTQTPSHQVTQMGQEVILRCVPISNHLYFYWYRQILGQKVEFLVSFYNNEISEKSEIFDDQFSVERPDGSNFTLKIRSTKLEDSAMYFCASSDSPGRTAPLHFGNGTRLTVT.

This clonotype was seen a few times. V gene TRBV10-2 combines with J gene TRBJ1-5; 9 bases align to TRBD1. The germline V gene has CDR1 WSHSY and CDR2 SAAADI. The CDR3 totals 16 residues. V lost 2 bases, J lost 4 bases, and 6 bases stayed unmatched. CDR3 in DNA: TGCGCCAGCAGTGAGCCGTATGGACAGGGGAATCAGCCCCAGCATTTT. Its protein product is CASSEPYGQGNQPQHF.

This clonotype was seen a few times. The gene calls are TRBV28 and TRBJ1-3, with a weak D call TRBD1 (6 bases). The CDR3 covers 12 residues. The V end was cut by 6 bases, the J end by 5 bases, with 8 bases between. Germline V gene lookup returns CDR1 MDHEN and CDR2 SYDVKM. DNA for the CDR3: TGTGCCAGCAGGGGGGACAGAAACACCATATATTTT. It translates to CASRGDRNTIYF.

This clonotype occurred many times. This chain connects TRBV18 to TRBJ2-5, with 8 nucleotides matching TRBD2. V was pared by 6 bases and J by 1 base, with 4 bases of the junction left unmatched. The CDR3 is made up of 14 amino acids. Germline CDR1 reads KGHSH; CDR2 reads LQKENI. The CDR3 DNA is TGTGCCAGCTCGTCCGGGACTAGCCAAGAGACCCAGTACTTC. It encodes CASSSGTSQETQYF.